Below, 5 T cell receptor beta chains from the same sample are listed, as sequenced in a study of cytomegalovirus exposure and HLA in healthy donors. Primers: 60 Vbeta forward and 13 Jbeta reverse. Profiled with immunoSEQ multiplex PCR; TCRdb holds only in-frame clones, not every one. The table records about 200,000 clones, around 79% of them present only once. The sample was PBMCs. These receptors all come from a woman between 50 and 59 years old in good health and CMV-seronegative.

The CDR3 region is CASSRPEGGYGYTF. The CDR3 DNA reads as TGTGCCAGCTCCCGACCAGAGGGTGGCTATGGCTACACCTTC. V is TRBV18 and J is TRBJ1-2, with unresolved D. V was pared by 6 bases and J by 4 bases, with 15 bases between. This CDR3 comprises 14 residues. Germline V CDR1 and CDR2: KGHSH, LQKENI.

The gene calls are TRBV7-9 and TRBJ1-1; D gene uncertain. The CDR3 covers 16 residues. V gave up 5 bases and J gave up 1 base, with 17 bases separating them. The germline gives CDR1 SEHNR, CDR2 FQNEAQ (reference sequence). CDR3 loop: CASSPPGLAGNTEAFF. As DNA, the CDR3 is TGTGCCAGCAGCCCCCCAGGTCTAGCTGGGAACACTGAAGCTTTCTTT. The full variable domain, in which reference TRBV7-9 and TRBJ1-1 provide the parts outside the CDR3, is DTGVSQNPRHKITKRGQNVTFRCDPISEHNRLYWYRQTLGQGPEFLTYFQNEAQLEKSRLLSDRFSAERPKGSFSTLEIQRTEQGDSAMYLCASSPPGLAGNTEAFFGQGTRLTVV.

The rearrangement joins TRBV7-9 to TRBJ2-5; TRBD1 is a possible D gene (7 bases). The CDR3 totals 14 residues. Germline lookup yields CDR1 SEHNR and CDR2 FQNEAQ (reference sequence). V dropped 5 bases and J dropped 4 bases, with 14 bases sitting between them. For the CDR3, the DNA is TGTGCCAGCAGCCAAGGCCAGGGGGGAGAGACCCAGTACTTC. Amino acids: CASSQGQGGETQYF.

This clone was observed once. The V call is TRBV11-3, the J call TRBJ2-3; D might be TRBD2 (6 bases). The CDR3 has 15 residues. The V gene's germline CDR1 is SGHNT and CDR2 YENEEA. The ends were cut back, 2 bases at V and 5 bases at J, with 14 bases in the middle. The CDR3 DNA reads as TGTGCCAGCAGCTTAATCGCGGGATTAGAAGATACGCAGTATTTT. Protein product: CASSLIAGLEDTQYF.

The gene calls are TRBV19 and TRBJ2-2; 8 nucleotides agree with TRBD1. Trimming took 5 bases from V and 3 from J; bases not matched to a gene: 5. The V gene's germline CDR1 is LNHDA and CDR2 SQIVND (reference sequence). CDR3 size: 15 residues. CDR3 in amino acids: CASSRTGTYTGELFF. The CDR3 DNA reads TGTGCCAGTAGTCGGACAGGGACTTACACCGGGGAGCTGTTTTTT.